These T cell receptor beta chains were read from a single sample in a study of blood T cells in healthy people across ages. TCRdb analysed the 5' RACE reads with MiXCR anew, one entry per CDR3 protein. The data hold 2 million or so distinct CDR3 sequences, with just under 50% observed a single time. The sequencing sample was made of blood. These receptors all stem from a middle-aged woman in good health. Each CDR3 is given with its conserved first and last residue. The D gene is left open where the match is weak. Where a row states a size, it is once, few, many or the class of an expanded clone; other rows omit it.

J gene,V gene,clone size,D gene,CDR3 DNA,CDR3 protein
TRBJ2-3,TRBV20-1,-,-,TGCAGTGCTATCCCCTTCGCAGATACGCAGTATTTT,CSAIPFADTQYF
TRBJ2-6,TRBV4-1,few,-,TGCGCCAGCAGCCAAGATCCGGTCAGCTCTGGGGCCAACGTCCTGACTTTC,CASSQDPVSSGANVLTF
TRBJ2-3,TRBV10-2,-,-,TGCGCCAGCCTTCCAAGCGGGTATGGCACAGATACGCAGTATTTT,CASLPSGYGTDTQYF
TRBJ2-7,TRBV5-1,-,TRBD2,TGCGCCAGCAGCTTGGGTGGGAGGGGAACCTACAATGAGCAGTACTTC,CASSLGGRGTYNEQYF
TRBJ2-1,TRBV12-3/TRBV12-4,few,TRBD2,TGTGCCAGCAACCCCGAGTCCCGGACTAGCGGTTACAATGAGCAGTTCTTC,CASNPESRTSGYNEQFF
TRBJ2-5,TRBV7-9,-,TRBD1,TGTGCCGGCAGCCCGCGGACAGGGGTCGGAGAGACCCAGTACTTC,CAGSPRTGVGETQYF
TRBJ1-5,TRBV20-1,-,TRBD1,TGCAGTGCTAGAGGGGCAGGGGGTGGTCAGCCCCTGCATTTT,CSARGAGGGQPLHF
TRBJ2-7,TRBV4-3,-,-,TGCGCCAGCAGCCAAGGGGTTAGGTACGAGCAGTACTTC,CASSQGVRYEQYF
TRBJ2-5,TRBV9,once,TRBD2,TGTGCCAGCGCGGGGGGGGCCCCCCAAGAGACCCAGTACTTC,CASAGGAPQETQYF
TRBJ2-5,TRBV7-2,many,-,TGTGCCAGCAGCTTAGTGGAGGGGACCCAGTACTTC,CASSLVEGTQYF
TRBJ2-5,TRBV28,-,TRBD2,TGTGCCAGCAGTAAAACTAGCGGGCTCCAAGAGACCCAGTACTTC,CASSKTSGLQETQYF
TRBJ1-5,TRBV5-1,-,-,TGCGCCAGCAGCTTGACCTCGGGGGGGGTTGGACCCCAGCATTTT,CASSLTSGGVGPQHF
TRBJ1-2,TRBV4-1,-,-,TGCGCCAGCAGCCAACGGACAGTAGAGATTGGGTATGGCTACACCTTC,CASSQRTVEIGYGYTF
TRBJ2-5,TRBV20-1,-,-,TGCAGTGCTAGAGATTCGAGGGCCCCACAAGAGACCCAGTACTTC,CSARDSRAPQETQYF
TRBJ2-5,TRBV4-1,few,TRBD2,TGCGCCAGCAGCCAAGGATTGGGACTAGCGGGGGAGCAAGAGACCCAGTACTTC,CASSQGLGLAGEQETQYF
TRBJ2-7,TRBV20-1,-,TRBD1,TGCAGTGCTAGATTCCGGGCAGGGGGAGAGCAGTACTTC,CSARFRAGGEQYF
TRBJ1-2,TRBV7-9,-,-,TGTGCCAGCAGCTTCGGGGTCCGACAGCTAAGGGGCTACACCTTC,CASSFGVRQLRGYTF
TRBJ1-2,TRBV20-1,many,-,TGCAGTGCCCTACGAGGGGTCTACGGTGGCTACACCTTC,CSALRGVYGGYTF
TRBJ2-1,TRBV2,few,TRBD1,TGTGCCAGCCACGGACAGGGGGGATATGAGCAGTTCTTC,CASHGQGGYEQFF
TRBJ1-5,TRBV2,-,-,TGTGCCAGCAGTGATGCACAGCCCCAGCATTTT,CASSDAQPQHF
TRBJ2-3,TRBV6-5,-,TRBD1,TGTGCCAGCAGGCCCGGACAGGGGGATGTAACAGATACGCAGTATTTT,CASRPGQGDVTDTQYF
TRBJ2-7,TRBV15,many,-,TGTGCCACCAGCAGAGATCCCGGGGCCCTCATAACCTACGAGCAGTACTTC,CATSRDPGALITYEQYF
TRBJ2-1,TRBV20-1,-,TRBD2,TGCAGTGCTAGATTCGAGGCTAGCGGGGATTACAGTGAGCAGTTCTTC,CSARFEASGDYSEQFF
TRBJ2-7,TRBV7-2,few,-,TGTGCCAGCAGCTTCACTTCTTCGATAGCTTACGAGCAGTACTTC,CASSFTSSIAYEQYF
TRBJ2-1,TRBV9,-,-,TGTGCCAGCAGCGGGTTCGACAATGAGCAGTTCTTC,CASSGFDNEQFF
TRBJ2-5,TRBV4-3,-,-,TGCGCCAGCAGCCAAGTTTCTGGCACTGAGACCCAGTACTTC,CASSQVSGTETQYF
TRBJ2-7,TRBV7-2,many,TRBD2,TGTGCCAGCAGCTCTCGGACTAGCGGGGGGTCCTACGAGCAGTACTTC,CASSSRTSGGSYEQYF
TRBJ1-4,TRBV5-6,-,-,TGTGCCAGCAGCTTTACACCTAGTCCTGCTAATGAAAAACTGTTTTTT,CASSFTPSPANEKLFF
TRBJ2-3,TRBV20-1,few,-,TGCAGTGGGATCCTAGGTAGCCTACCCACAGCTAAACATACGCAGTATTTT,CSGILGSLPTAKHTQYF
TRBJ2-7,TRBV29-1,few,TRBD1,TGCAGCGTACCGGGACAGAAAATATACGAGCAGTACTTC,CSVPGQKIYEQYF
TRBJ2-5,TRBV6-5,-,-,TGTGCCAGCAGTTACACCTTCCAGGGAGGTAGGGAGACCCAGTACTTC,CASSYTFQGGRETQYF
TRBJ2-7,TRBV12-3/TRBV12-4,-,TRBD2,TGTGCCAGCAGTTCTAGCGGGGGGTTCTACAATGAGCAGTACTTC,CASSSSGGFYNEQYF
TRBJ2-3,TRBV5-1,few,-,TGCGCCAGCAGGCAGGGCGTGAATACAGATACGCAGTATTTT,CASRQGVNTDTQYF
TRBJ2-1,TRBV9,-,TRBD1,TGTGCCAGCAGCGCCAGACAGGGGTCTTACTACAATGAGCAGTTCTTC,CASSARQGSYYNEQFF
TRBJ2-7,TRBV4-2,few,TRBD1,TGTGCCAGCAGCCAAGATCTGTTTCGAGGGCAGGGGGCCTACGAGCAGTACTTC,CASSQDLFRGQGAYEQYF
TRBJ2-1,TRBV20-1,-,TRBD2,TGCAGTGCTAGTTCAAGCGGGAGGGCCGGGAATGAGCAGTTCTTC,CSASSSGRAGNEQFF
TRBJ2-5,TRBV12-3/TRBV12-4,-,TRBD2,TGTGCCAGCAGTCGCTCAATGACTAGCGGGGTCCAAGAGACCCAGTACTTC,CASSRSMTSGVQETQYF
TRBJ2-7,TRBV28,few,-,TGTGCCAGCAGTTCGACGACACTCACCTACGAGCAGTACTTC,CASSSTTLTYEQYF
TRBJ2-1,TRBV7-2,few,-,TGTGCCAGCAGCCCCAGGGCCGGGCGGAACAATGAGCAGTTCTTC,CASSPRAGRNNEQFF
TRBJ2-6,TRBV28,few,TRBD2,TGTGCCAGCGCGGCGACGGGACTAGCGATCTCTGGGGCCAACGTCCTGACTTTC,CASAATGLAISGANVLTF
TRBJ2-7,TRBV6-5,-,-,TGTGCCAGCATTTCATCGATACGCGAGCAGTACTTC,CASISSIREQYF
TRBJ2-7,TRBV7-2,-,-,TGTGCCAGCAGCTTAGCGCAAGCTAGCAGGGGTTACGAGCAGTACTTC,CASSLAQASRGYEQYF